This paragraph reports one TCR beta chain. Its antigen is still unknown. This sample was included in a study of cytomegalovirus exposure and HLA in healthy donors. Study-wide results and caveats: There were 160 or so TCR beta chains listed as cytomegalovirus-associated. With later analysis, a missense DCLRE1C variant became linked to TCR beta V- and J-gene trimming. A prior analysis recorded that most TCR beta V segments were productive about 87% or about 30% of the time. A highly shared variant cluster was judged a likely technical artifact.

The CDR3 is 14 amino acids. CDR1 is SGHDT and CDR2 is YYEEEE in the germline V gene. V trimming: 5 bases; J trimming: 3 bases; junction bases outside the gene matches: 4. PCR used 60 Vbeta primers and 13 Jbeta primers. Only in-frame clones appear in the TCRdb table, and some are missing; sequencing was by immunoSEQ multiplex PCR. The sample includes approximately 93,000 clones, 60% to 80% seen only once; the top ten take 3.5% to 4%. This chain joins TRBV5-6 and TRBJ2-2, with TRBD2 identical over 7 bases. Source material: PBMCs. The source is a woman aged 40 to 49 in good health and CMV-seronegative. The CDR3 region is CASRMGGDTGELFF. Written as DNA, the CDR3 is TGTGCCAGCAGGATGGGGGGGGACACCGGGGAGCTGTTTTTT.